Presented here are 24 T cell receptor beta chains from one specimen sequenced in a study of sequential checkpoint blockade in melanoma. Method: immunoSEQ multiplex PCR; TCRdb's copy keeps in-frame clones and lacks some. The sample contains approximately 18,000 clones, approximately 80% of which appear only once. As to treatment: randomized to nivolumab then ipilimumab (arm A) or the reverse (arm B). The sequencing here drew on CD8+ T cells sorted from blood (inferred from file names), taken from a patient given nivolumab and ipilimumab in sequence. The receptors here all came from a human donor with melanoma.

The chain joins TRBV7-2 to TRBJ2-7; the D gene is possibly TRBD1 (6 bases). The CDR3 totals 13 residues. CDR1 is SGHTA and CDR2 is FQGNSA in the germline V gene. Trimming cost V 4 bases and J 2 bases, with 9 bases left between them. The CDR3 protein is CASSSWTAYEQYF. The CDR3 DNA sequence: TGTGCCAGCAGCTCCTGGACAGCCTACGAGCAGTACTTC.

The J gene is TRBJ2-7, the V gene TRBV29-1; tentatively, D is TRBD2 (6 bases). V was cut by 3 bases and J by 3 bases, with 12 bases left in between. This CDR3 has 13 residues. Germline V CDR1 and CDR2: SQVTM, ANQGSEA. Written as DNA, the CDR3 is TGCAGCGTTGAGGATAGCGGAGGCTACGAGCAGTACTTC. Amino acid sequence: CSVEDSGGYEQYF.

This chain links TRBV15 with TRBJ1-1; D not resolved. The CDR3 covers 15 residues. Per germline, CDR1 LNHNV and CDR2 YYDKDF (reference sequence). V was trimmed by 0 bases and J by 0 bases, leaving 8 bases between them. CDR3 protein: CATSRDRGLNTEAFF. The CDR3 nucleotides read TGTGCCACCAGCAGAGATCGAGGGTTGAACACTGAAGCTTTCTTT.

The DNA of the CDR3 is TGTGCCATCAGTGGATCAGTAGCGGGCTACGAGCAGTACTTC. It encodes CAISGSVAGYEQYF. The chain employs TRBV10-3 and TRBJ2-7; 7 bases are shared with TRBD2. Trimming at V came to 4 bases and at J to 3 bases, leaving 6 bases not matched to a gene. The CDR3 loop spans 14 amino acids. Germline V gene sequence: CDR1 ENHRY, CDR2 SYGVKD.

J is TRBJ2-7 and V is TRBV4-3; TRBD2 might be the D (5 bases). Germline V CDR1 and CDR2: LGHNA, YSLEER. V shed 0 bases and J shed 5 bases, with 17 bases lying between them. The CDR3 runs to 16 residues. As DNA, the CDR3 is TGCGCCAGCAGCCAAGAGCCCTCTCGCGGGTCGGACGAGCAGTACTTC. Translation gives CASSQEPSRGSDEQYF.

This chain links TRBV6-5 with TRBJ2-7, with D hard to call. The length of the CDR3 is 11 residues. Germline V gives CDR1 MNHEY, CDR2 SVGAGI. V dropped 4 bases and J dropped 2 bases, with 3 bases sitting between them. The CDR3 protein is CASSSTYEQYF. The CDR3 DNA reads as TGTGCCAGCAGTTCAACCTACGAGCAGTACTTC.

The chain has TRBV14 and TRBJ1-1; no clear D gene. This CDR3 is built from 14 residues. CDR1 is SGHDN, CDR2 FVKESK, per germline. The V gene lost 4 bases and the J gene lost 4 bases, with 13 bases spanning the gap. CDR3 nucleotide sequence: TGTGCCAGCAGCCTGGCCGCCGGGGTCACTGAAGCTTTCTTT. Its translation: CASSLAAGVTEAFF.

This sequence joins TRBV27 and TRBJ2-1; 8 positions agree with TRBD1. CDR1 MNHEY and CDR2 SMNVEV come from the germline V gene (reference sequence). The CDR3 totals 16 residues. The V and J ends lost 4 bases and 7 bases, in that order; junction bases with no gene match: 12. This CDR3 is CASSSTPGTGRNEQFF. In DNA, the CDR3 is TGTGCCAGCAGTTCAACCCCCGGGACAGGAAGAAATGAGCAGTTCTTC.

The chain couples TRBV7-9 to TRBJ2-6; D perhaps matches TRBD1 (6 bases). The germline V gene has CDR1 SEHNR and CDR2 FQNEAQ (reference sequence). The CDR3 is 16 amino acids. Trimming pared 1 base from V and 8 bases from J, leaving 15 bases between. The CDR3 nucleotides are TGTGCCAGCAGCTTAGAAGGAATTGGACAGCCCAACGTCCTGACTTTC. Protein: CASSLEGIGQPNVLTF.

The chain uses TRBV7-9 and TRBJ2-7; possible D gene TRBD1, 6 bases. Germline V gene data show CDR1 as SEHNR and CDR2 as FQNEAQ (reference sequence). Trimming removed 4 bases at V and 0 bases at J, with 10 bases between. CDR3 length equals 14 residues. Here the CDR3 reads CASSSTGSSYEQYF. CDR3 DNA: TGTGCCAGCAGCTCGACAGGCAGCTCCTACGAGCAGTACTTC.

This clone was seen once. Germline is not matched at one junction end, which may reflect a read error. The chain links TRBV7-2 to TRBJ2-7; TRBD1 matches at 7 bases. This CDR3 comprises 14 residues. The germline CDR1 and CDR2 sequences are SGHTA and FQGNSA. The CDR3 sequence: CASSFSDRNYEHYF. The CDR3 DNA sequence: TGTGCCAGCAGCTTCTCGGACAGGAACTACGAGCATTACTTC.

The V gene is TRBV30, the J gene TRBJ2-7; the D gene is possibly TRBD1 (5 bases). The CDR3 extends over 12 amino acids. Deletions cut 2 bases from V and 3 bases from J, with 8 bases between. Germline V gene sequence: CDR1 GTSNPN, CDR2 SVGIG (reference sequence). The chain's CDR3 is CAWSSQGYEQYF. In nucleotides, the CDR3 is TGTGCCTGGAGTTCGCAGGGCTACGAGCAGTACTTC.

V gene TRBV19 combines with J gene TRBJ2-7; D ambiguous. From germline, CDR1 is LNHDA and CDR2 SQIVND (reference sequence). CDR3 length: 13 amino acids. The germline V and J ends were trimmed by 3 bases and 3 bases, with 9 bases remaining between them. CDR3 region: CASSMYSGYEQYF. In DNA form, the CDR3 reads TGTGCCAGTAGTATGTACTCCGGCTACGAGCAGTACTTC.

This clone appeared once. The chain links TRBV7-8 to TRBJ2-7; perhaps TRBD2 as D (5 bases). The CDR3 has 17 amino acids. From germline, CDR1 is SGHVS and CDR2 FQNEAQ. With 1 base removed from V and 3 bases from J, the gap between germline ends came to 19 bases. The CDR3 DNA is TGTGCCAGCAGCTTAGAATTTGTGAGGGAGCCGGGCTACGAGCAGTACTTC. This translates into CASSLEFVREPGYEQYF. Combining the CDR3 with reference TRBV7-8 and TRBJ2-7 gives the whole variable domain GAGVSQSPRYKVAKRGQDVALRCDPISGHVSLFWYQQALGQGPEFLTYFQNEAQLDKSGLPSDRFFAERPEGSVSTLKIQRTQQEDSAVYLCASSLEFVREPGYEQYFGPGTRLTVT.

This sequence joins TRBV4-1 and TRBJ2-1; the D is unclear. Germline V CDR1 and CDR2: MGHRA, YSYEKL. Trimming took off 3 bases at V and 6 bases at J, with 9 bases between the two ends. CDR3 size: 13 residues. The CDR3 DNA reads as TGCGCCAGCAGCCACCGAGACTCCAATGAGCAGTTCTTC. Translated, it gives CASSHRDSNEQFF.

The chain recombines TRBV4-2 with TRBJ2-7; 9 bases are shared with TRBD2. The CDR3 extends over 16 amino acids. After removal of 0 bases from V and 0 bases from J, the junction contained 3 bases not matched to a gene. The germline gives CDR1 LGHNA, CDR2 YNFKEQ. DNA of the CDR3: TGTGCCAGCAGCCAAGAAGCGGGAGGAAGCTCCTACGAGCAGTACTTC. Protein: CASSQEAGGSSYEQYF.

This clone was seen once. The rearrangement links TRBV6-1 to TRBJ1-1, with 11 bases lining up with TRBD1. J gave up 1 base and V 3 bases, and 4 bases lay outside the gene matches. This CDR3 spans 16 amino acids. Germline V gene sequence: CDR1 MNHNS, CDR2 SASEGT. CDR3 protein: CASSDGTGGWNTEAFF. In DNA form, the CDR3 reads TGTGCCAGCAGTGATGGGACAGGGGGATGGAACACTGAAGCTTTCTTT.

The rearrangement links TRBV10-2 to TRBJ2-5; 10 nucleotides align to TRBD1. V lost 10 bases and J lost 3; bases outside the gene matches: 5. Per germline, CDR1 WSHSY and CDR2 SAAADI. The length of the CDR3 is 13 residues. The CDR3 is CATRTGGEETQYF. The CDR3 coding sequence is TGCGCCACCAGGACAGGGGGGGAAGAGACCCAGTACTTC.

In this sample, this clone turned up a few times. The chain has TRBV5-1 and TRBJ2-7; the D is unclear. The ends were cut back, 2 bases at V and 6 bases at J, with 21 bases in the middle. Germline V gene data show CDR1 as SGHRS and CDR2 as YFSETQ. The CDR3 covers 16 residues. CDR3 sequence reads: CASSFYPTPESTEQYF. The CDR3 coding sequence is TGCGCCAGCAGCTTCTATCCGACACCCGAGTCCACCGAGCAGTACTTC.

In its sample, this clone was seen once. The genes are TRBV2 and TRBJ1-5; 10 bases fit TRBD1. The V segment lost 4 bases and the J segment 7 bases; nucleotides outside the gene matches: 7. Germline CDR1 and CDR2: SNHLY and FYNNEI. This CDR3 comprises 15 residues. DNA for the CDR3: TGTGCCAGCAGTGTCGACAGGGGGCTGGGGCAGCCCCAGCATTTT. Protein sequence: CASSVDRGLGQPQHF. The variable domain in full, with the rest retrieved from reference TRBV2 and TRBJ1-5, is EPEVTQTPSHQVTQMGQEVILRCVPISNHLYFYWYRQILGQKVEFLVSFYNNEISEKSEIFDDQFSVERPDGSNFTLKIRSTKLEDSAMYFCASSVDRGLGQPQHFGDGTRLSIL.

This clone was counted only a few times. V gene TRBV28 combines with J gene TRBJ2-7, with a possible D match to TRBD2 (6 bases). CDR3 size: 15 residues. Looked up from germline, CDR1 is MDHEN and CDR2 is SYDVKM. The V and J ends lost 7 bases and 1 base respectively, with 17 bases between them. CDR3 bases: TGTGCCAGCACTTACTGGGGACGGGGGTCCTACGAGCAGTACTTC. Its translation is CASTYWGRGSYEQYF.

This clone was counted between two and nine times. The chain employs TRBV27 and TRBJ1-2; 9 bases fit TRBD1. With 4 bases clipped from V and 2 bases from J, the junction kept 5 bases outside the gene matches. Germline loops: CDR1 MNHEY, CDR2 SMNVEV (reference sequence). This CDR3 contains 15 residues. The CDR3 loop is CASSYGTGLNYGYTF. Here the CDR3 DNA reads TGTGCCAGCAGTTACGGGACAGGGTTAAACTATGGCTACACCTTC.

The rearrangement joins TRBV4-1 to TRBJ2-5; 7 bases line up with TRBD1. The DNA matches TRBJ2-7 better at its end, which makes the J call doubtful. The CDR3 has 13 amino acids. CDR1 and CDR2 (germline): MGHRA, YSYEKL. The CDR3 sequence is CASSARGSHEQYF. The DNA for the CDR3 is TGCGCCAGCAGCGCCAGGGGGTCCCACGAGCAGTACTTC.

This chain links TRBV4-3 with TRBJ1-3, with TRBD1 identical over 11 bases. Unmatched junction bases numbered 1, after V lost 0 bases and J lost 0 bases. The germline CDR1 and CDR2 sequences are LGHNA and YSLEER. This CDR3 region has 17 residues. Here the CDR3 DNA reads TGCGCCAGCAGCCAAGATGGACAGGGGGCCTCTGGAAACACCATATATTTT. As protein: CASSQDGQGASGNTIYF.